These 2 T cell receptor beta chains share one sample of origin, sequenced in a study of T-cell memory formation after mild COVID-19. TCRdb fed the 5' RACE reads into MiXCR, producing one record per CDR3 protein. This table has 250,000 or so distinct CDR3 sequences, roughly 18% appearing once. Sample: PBMCs or a T cell subset sorted from them (not recorded which). Source of these receptors: a man younger than 30 who had mild COVID-19 (a few samples of this study predate the infection). Cell type and time point are not known.

The chain links TRBV7-3 to TRBJ2-5; TRBD1 matches 7 bases. The CDR3 has 16 amino acids. Germline assignment: CDR1 SGHTA and CDR2 FQGTGA. Germline trimming cut 1 base from V and 4 bases from J; bases unmatched to any gene: 9. The chain's CDR3 is CASSLMGRGGGETQYF. For the CDR3, the DNA is TGTGCCAGCAGCTTAATGGGTCGAGGGGGCGGAGAGACCCAGTACTTC.

This clonotype was picked up a small number of times. The genes are TRBV7-2 and TRBJ1-5; TRBD1 is a possible D gene (5 bases). The V gene's germline CDR1 is SGHTA and CDR2 FQGNSA. This CDR3 spans 13 amino acids. V lost 5 bases to trimming and J lost 1 base, with 6 bases between them. CDR3 region: CASSRQSNQPQHF. DNA of the CDR3: TGTGCCAGCAGCCGACAGAGCAATCAGCCCCAGCATTTT. The full variable domain, with the rest looked up from reference TRBV7-2 and TRBJ1-5, is GAGVSQSPSNKVTEKGKDVELRCDPISGHTALYWYRQSLGQGLEFLIYFQGNSAPDKSGLPSDRFSAERTGGSVSTLTIQRTQQEDSAVYLCASSRQSNQPQHFGDGTRLSIL.